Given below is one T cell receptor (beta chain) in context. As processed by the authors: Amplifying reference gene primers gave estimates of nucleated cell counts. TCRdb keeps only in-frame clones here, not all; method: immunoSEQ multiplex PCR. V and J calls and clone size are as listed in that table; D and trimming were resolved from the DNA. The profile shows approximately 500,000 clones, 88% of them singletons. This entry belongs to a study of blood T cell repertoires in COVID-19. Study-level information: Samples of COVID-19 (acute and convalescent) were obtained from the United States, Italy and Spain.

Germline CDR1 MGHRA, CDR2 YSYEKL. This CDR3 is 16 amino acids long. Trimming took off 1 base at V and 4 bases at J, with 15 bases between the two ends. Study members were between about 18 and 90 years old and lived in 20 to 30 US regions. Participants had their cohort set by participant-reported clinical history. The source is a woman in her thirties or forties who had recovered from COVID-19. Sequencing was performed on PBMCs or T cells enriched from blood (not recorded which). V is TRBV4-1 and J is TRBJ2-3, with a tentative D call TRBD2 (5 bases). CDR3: CASSQVWEMGSDTQYF. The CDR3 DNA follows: TGCGCCAGCAGCCAAGTGTGGGAGATGGGGTCAGATACGCAGTATTTT.